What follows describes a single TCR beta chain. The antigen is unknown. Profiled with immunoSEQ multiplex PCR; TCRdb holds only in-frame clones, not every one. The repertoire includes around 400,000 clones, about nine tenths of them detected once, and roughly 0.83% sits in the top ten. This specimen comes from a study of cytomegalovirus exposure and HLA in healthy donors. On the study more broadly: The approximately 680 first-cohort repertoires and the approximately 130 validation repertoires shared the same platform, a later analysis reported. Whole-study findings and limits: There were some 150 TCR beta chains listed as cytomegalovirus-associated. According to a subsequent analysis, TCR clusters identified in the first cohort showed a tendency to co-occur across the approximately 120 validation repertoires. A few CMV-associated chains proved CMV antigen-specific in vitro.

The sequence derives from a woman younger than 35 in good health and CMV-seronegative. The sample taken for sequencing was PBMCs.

CDR3 sequence (DNA): TGTGCCAGCAGCCCTCCGACAGGGAACTACGAGCAGTACTTC. This translates into CASSPPTGNYEQYF. The chain combines TRBV5-5 with TRBJ2-7; 7 bases line up with TRBD1. The V and J ends lost 4 bases and 3 bases, in that order; junction bases with no gene match: 7. CDR3 size: 14 residues. Germline V gene lookup returns CDR1 SGHKS and CDR2 YYEKEE (reference sequence).